This T cell receptor beta chain was found in a study of T cell responses to AZD1222 COVID-19 vaccine (dated by TCRdb to about 2021). In the study overall: Because spike-specific TCR depth and breadth did not differ between the two schedules, AZD1222 recipients who got a second dose at roughly 4 weeks were pooled with those who got a second dose at roughly 12 weeks. A total of just over 230 trial participants underwent TCR sequencing, of whom 207 received two doses of AZD1222 and about 26 received two doses of the MenACWY control vaccine. Trial participants were enrolled by age into subgroups of 18-55, 56-69 and 70-plus years, and about 150, 27 and 61 TCR-sequenced participants, respectively, were included in these subgroups. What the study reported, not specific to this receptor: A significant rise in spike-specific TCR breadth and depth was observed after two AZD1222 doses relative to day 0 and relative to MenACWY recipients. In the small 56-69-year group, the increase in depth fell short of significance, most likely because of low power. Nearly half of unique spike-specific TCRs reportedly recognized epitopes outside regions mutated in the B.1.351 and B.1.1.7 variants. Participants were mostly white British and included more females than males, and it was suggested by the authors that clonal diversity may have been underestimated. Because no day 14 peak-response samples were available, repertoires were characterized only after the peak T cell response. Vaccine-associated CD4 TCRs spanned the whole spike protein, with dominant responses in regions 160-218 and 743-854. Conclusions about previously exposed vaccinees were limited because only six AZD1222 recipients were SARS-CoV-2 seropositive at baseline.

In regard to this clone: This receptor's antigen is unknown. No quality values exist for individual bases; no much larger clone is one base distant.

V trim: 10 bases; J trim: 5 bases; unmatched bases: 10. From a lookup of the germline V gene (reference sequence), CDR1 and CDR2 are LNHDA and SQIVND. Including cysteine and phenylalanine, the CDR3 has 15 amino acids. Kept here is only the CDR3 DNA, which spans 45 bases and is read in frame from base 1. The CDR3 regions of human TCRbeta chains were analyzed by immunosequencing. The source study handled its data this way. Repertoire TCRs were matched against a reference library of SARS-CoV-2-specific TCRs generated with the MIRA antigen-specificity platform. Breadth meant the fraction of unique TCRs that were SARS-CoV-2-associated, whereas depth meant the fraction of total T cells that were SARS-CoV-2-associated. Each spike-specific TCR was assigned to its reactive spike region and to a CD4 or CD8 class using the MIRA data. Log10-transformed breadth and depth values were compared by one-way ANOVA with Sidak's multiple comparisons tests. TCRdb took over this immuneACCESS table, retaining in-frame rearrangements with V and J assigned. Such tables are incomplete; in checked studies, under half of the missing clones stem from an unresolved V gene, and the remainder is unexplained. The V and J calls and clone size come from that table; D and trimming were worked out from the DNA. The sample table holds approximately 94,000 clones, of which over 90% were seen once. Under 2% of the sample rests with the top ten.

Reading the label with the study, this specimen's time point is: baseline before first vaccination. Vaccinee samples came from UK trials COV001 and COV002, including a single-blind randomized controlled phase 2/3 trial of AZD1222 (ChAdOx1 nCoV-19) in healthy adults. For TCRbeta chain sequencing, PBMC samples were collected from trial participants at day 0 and at day 28 after the second dose. The source material was peripheral blood, sampled on day 0 of AZD1222 vaccination. The V gene is TRBV19 and the J gene is TRBJ2-2, and 10 bases in between align with TRBD2. The TCR originated in an adult in good health. The DNA is TGTGCCACCATCGGGAGCGGGAGGGGGACCGGGGAGCTGTTTTTT. The encoded protein is CATIGSGRGTGELFF.